Detailed here is one T cell receptor (beta chain). These data are taken from a study of T cells after yellow fever vaccination. One entry per CDR3 protein, called by TCRdb with MiXCR from the 5' RACE reads. The sample lists about 400,000 distinct CDR3 sequences; under 14% were seen once. There are 17 residues in the CDR3. V lost 6 bases and J lost 0, with 20 bases in between. The sample in question was PBMCs, obtained on the day of the first yellow fever vaccination. The chain combines TRBV12-3 or TRBV12-4 with TRBJ1-2; a weak D match, TRBD1 (6 bases). The sequence derives from a man aged 18-30 years who received the YFV17D yellow fever vaccine. CDR3 protein: CASSLVHGGAPNYGYTF. The CDR3 DNA reads as TGTGCCAGCAGCCTAGTCCACGGGGGCGCCCCTAACTATGGCTACACCTTC.